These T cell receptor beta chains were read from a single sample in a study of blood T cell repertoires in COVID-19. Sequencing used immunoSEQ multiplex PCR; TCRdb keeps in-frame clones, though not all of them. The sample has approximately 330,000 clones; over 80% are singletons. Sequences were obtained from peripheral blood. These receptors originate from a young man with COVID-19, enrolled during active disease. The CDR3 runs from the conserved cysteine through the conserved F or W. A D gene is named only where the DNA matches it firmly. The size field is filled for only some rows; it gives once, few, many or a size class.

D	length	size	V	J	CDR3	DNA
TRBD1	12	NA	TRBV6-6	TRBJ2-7	CASNRGVYEQYF	TGTGCCAGCAACAGGGGGGTTTACGAGCAGTACTTC
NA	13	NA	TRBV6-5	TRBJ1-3	CASSTGSGNTIYF	TGTGCCAGCAGTACAGGGTCTGGAAACACCATATATTTT
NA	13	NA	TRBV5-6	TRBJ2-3	CASSFIAADTQYF	TGTGCCAGCAGCTTTATAGCGGCAGATACGCAGTATTTT
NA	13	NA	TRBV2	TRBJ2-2	CASSERGGGELFF	TGTGCCAGCAGTGAAAGGGGTGGCGGGGAGCTGTTTTTT
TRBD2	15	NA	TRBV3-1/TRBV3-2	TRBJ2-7	CASSQAAGAVYEQYF	TGTGCCAGCAGCCAAGCAGCGGGGGCCGTCTACGAGCAGTACTTC
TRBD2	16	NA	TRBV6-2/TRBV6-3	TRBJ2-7	CASSPQGLAGIYEQYF	TGTGCCAGCAGTCCCCAGGGACTAGCGGGGATCTACGAGCAGTACTTC
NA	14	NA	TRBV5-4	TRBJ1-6	CASSLDGTNSPLHF	TGTGCCAGCAGCTTGGACGGGACAAATTCACCCCTCCACTTT
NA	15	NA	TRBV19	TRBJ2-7	CASSIAAGTFYEQYF	TGTGCCAGTAGTATAGCCGCCGGGACTTTCTACGAGCAGTACTTC
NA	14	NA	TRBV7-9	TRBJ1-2	CASSLGQEGAGYTF	TGTGCCAGCAGCTTGGGTCAGGAAGGTGCTGGCTACACCTTC
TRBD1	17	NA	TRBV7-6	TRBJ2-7	CASSNPYRGEAFYEQYF	TGTGCCAGCAGCAACCCGTACAGGGGAGAGGCATTCTACGAGCAGTACTTC
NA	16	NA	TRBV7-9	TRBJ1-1	CASSLRESVLNTEAFF	TGTGCCAGCAGCCTCAGGGAATCGGTTTTGAACACTGAAGCTTTCTTT
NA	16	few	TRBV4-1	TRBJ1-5	CASSQDRGRGRGAQHF	TGCGCCAGCAGCCAAGATCGGGGCAGGGGTCGGGGGGCCCAGCATTTT
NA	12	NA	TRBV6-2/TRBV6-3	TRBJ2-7	CASSYRGYEQYF	TGTGCCAGCAGTTACCGGGGGTACGAGCAGTACTTC
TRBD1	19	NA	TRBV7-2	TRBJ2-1	CASSSPGQGPRVIYNEQFF	TGTGCCAGCAGCTCGCCGGGACAGGGGCCGAGAGTCATCTACAATGAGCAGTTCTTC
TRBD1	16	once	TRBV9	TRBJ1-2	CASRSLQGVMDYGYTF	TGTGCCAGCAGGTCATTACAGGGGGTTATGGACTATGGCTACACCTTC
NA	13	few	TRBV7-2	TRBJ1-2	CASSPRGGVGYTF	TGTGCCAGCAGCCCTCGGGGTGGGGTAGGCTACACCTTC
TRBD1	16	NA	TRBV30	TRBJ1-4	CAWTNPISTGHEKLFF	TGTGCCTGGACAAATCCGATATCGACAGGGCATGAAAAACTGTTTTTT
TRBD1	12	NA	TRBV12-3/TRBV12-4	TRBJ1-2	CASSPDRGGYTF	TGTGCCAGCAGCCCAGACAGGGGTGGCTACACCTTC
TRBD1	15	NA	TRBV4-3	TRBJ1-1	CASSQEDRGYTEAFF	TGCGCCAGCAGCCAAGAGGACAGGGGGTACACTGAAGCTTTCTTT
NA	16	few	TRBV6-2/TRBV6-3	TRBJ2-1	CASRPPGARGNNEQFF	TGTGCCAGCAGGCCTCCCGGGGCGCGGGGTAACAATGAGCAGTTCTTC
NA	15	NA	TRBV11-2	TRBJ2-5	CASSLSGADQETQYF	TGTGCCAGCAGCTTGAGTGGGGCAGATCAAGAGACCCAGTACTTC
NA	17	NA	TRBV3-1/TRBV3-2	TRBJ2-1	CASSHPWGDFRGIEQFF	TGTGCCAGCAGCCACCCCTGGGGGGACTTTCGGGGTATTGAGCAGTTCTTC
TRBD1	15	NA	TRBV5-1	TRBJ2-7	CASSLETGGSYEQYF	TGCGCCAGCAGCTTGGAGACAGGGGGCAGCTACGAGCAGTACTTC
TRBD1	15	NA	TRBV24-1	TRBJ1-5	CATSDPGQENQPQHF	TGTGCCACCAGTGATCCTGGACAGGAAAATCAGCCCCAGCATTTT
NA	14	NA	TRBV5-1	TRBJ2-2	CASSFPANTGELFF	TGCGCCAGCAGCTTCCCAGCGAACACCGGGGAGCTGTTTTTT
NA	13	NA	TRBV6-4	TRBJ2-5	CASSTGAQETQYF	TGTGCCAGCAGCACAGGAGCTCAAGAGACCCAGTACTTC
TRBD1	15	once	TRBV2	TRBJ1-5	CASRAGTASIQPQHF	TGTGCCAGCAGGGCCGGGACAGCCTCTATCCAGCCCCAGCATTTT
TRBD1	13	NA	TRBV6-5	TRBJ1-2	CASRLTGNYGYTF	TGTGCCAGCAGGCTGACAGGGAACTATGGCTACACCTTC
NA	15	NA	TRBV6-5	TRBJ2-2	CASSYSTGLAGELFF	TGTGCCAGCAGTTACTCGACGGGGTTGGCCGGGGAGCTGTTTTTT
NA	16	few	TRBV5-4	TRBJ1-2	CASSRDKGPINYGYTF	TGTGCCAGCAGCAGGGACAAGGGGCCGATTAACTATGGCTACACCTTC
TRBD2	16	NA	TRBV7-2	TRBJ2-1	CASSLHSGRPYNEQFF	TGTGCCAGCAGCTTACACAGCGGGAGACCTTACAATGAGCAGTTCTTC
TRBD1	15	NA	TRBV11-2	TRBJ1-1	CASSIGGGSNTEAFF	TGTGCCAGCAGCATAGGGGGCGGATCGAACACTGAAGCTTTCTTT
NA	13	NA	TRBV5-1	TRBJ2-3	CASSIGGTDTQYF	TGCGCCAGCAGCATCGGGGGCACAGATACGCAGTATTTT
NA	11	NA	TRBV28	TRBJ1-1	CASRQNLEAFF	TGTGCCAGCAGACAAAACCTTGAAGCTTTCTTT
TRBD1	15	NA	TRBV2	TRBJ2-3	CASRKTGGRADTQYF	TGTGCCAGCAGAAAGACAGGGGGCAGGGCTGATACGCAGTATTTT
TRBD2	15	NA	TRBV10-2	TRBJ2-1	CASSEGAGGGNEQFF	TGCGCCAGCAGTGAGGGAGCGGGAGGGGGCAATGAGCAGTTCTTC
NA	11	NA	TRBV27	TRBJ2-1	CASSQYDEQFF	TGTGCCAGCAGTCAGTACGATGAGCAGTTCTTC
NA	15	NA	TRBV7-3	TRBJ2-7	CASSTPPGGCCEQYF	TGTGCCAGCAGCACCCCCCCCGGGGGTTGCTGCGAGCAGTACTTC
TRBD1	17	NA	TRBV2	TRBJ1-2	CASTRYRTGESNYGYTF	TGTGCCAGCACCCGGTATAGGACAGGGGAATCTAACTATGGCTACACCTTC
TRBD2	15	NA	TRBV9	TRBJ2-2	CASSVAGLAAGELFF	TGTGCCAGCAGCGTAGCTGGGCTAGCGGCCGGGGAGCTGTTTTTT
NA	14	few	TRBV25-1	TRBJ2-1	CASSEYGSGDEQFF	TGTGCCAGCAGTGAATATGGAAGCGGCGATGAGCAGTTCTTC
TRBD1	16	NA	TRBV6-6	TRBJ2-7	CASSYSRDRAFYEQYF	TGTGCCAGCAGTTACTCGCGGGACAGGGCTTTCTACGAGCAGTACTTC
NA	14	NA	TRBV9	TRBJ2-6	CASSGESWANVLTF	TGTGCCAGCAGCGGAGAGAGCTGGGCCAACGTCCTGACTTTC
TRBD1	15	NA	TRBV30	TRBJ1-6	CAWSTNRGYNSPLHF	TGTGCCTGGAGTACCAACAGGGGCTATAATTCACCCCTCCACTTT
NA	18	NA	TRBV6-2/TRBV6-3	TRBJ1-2	CASSYFSRLSTADYGYTF	TGTGCCAGCAGTTACTTTTCCAGACTCTCAACGGCGGACTATGGCTACACCTTC
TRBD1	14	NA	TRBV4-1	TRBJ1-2	CASSPGQSLGGYTF	TGCGCCAGCAGCCCGGGACAGTCTTTGGGCGGCTACACCTTC
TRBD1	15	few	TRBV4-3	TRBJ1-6	CASSQDGRGNSPLHF	TGCGCCAGCAGCCAAGATGGCAGGGGGAATTCACCCCTCCACTTT
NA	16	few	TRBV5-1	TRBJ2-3	CASSLPTRDTTDTQYF	TGCGCCAGCAGCTTGCCGACCCGGGACACCACAGATACGCAGTATTTT
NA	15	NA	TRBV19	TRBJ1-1	CASSPSGLGNTEAFF	TGTGCCAGTAGTCCCTCGGGACTCGGGAACACTGAAGCTTTCTTT
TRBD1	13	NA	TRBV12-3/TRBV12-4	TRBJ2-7	CASSKQGSYEQYF	TGTGCCAGCAGCAAACAGGGGTCCTACGAGCAGTACTTC
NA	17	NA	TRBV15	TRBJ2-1	CATSRNGIGSSYNEQFF	TGTGCCACCAGCAGGAACGGGATAGGGAGCTCCTACAATGAGCAGTTCTTC
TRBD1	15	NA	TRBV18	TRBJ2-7	CASSPGWDSSYEQYF	TGTGCCAGCTCACCGGGATGGGACAGCTCCTACGAGCAGTACTTC
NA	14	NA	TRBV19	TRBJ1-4	CASSTYSGGEKLFF	TGTGCCAGTAGTACGTACAGCGGTGGTGAAAAACTGTTTTTT
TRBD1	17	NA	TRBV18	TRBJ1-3	CASSPSMDRSSGNTIYF	TGTGCCAGCTCACCTTCGATGGACAGGAGCTCTGGAAACACCATATATTTT
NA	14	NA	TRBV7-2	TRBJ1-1	CASSPGHTNTEAFF	TGTGCCAGCAGCCCGGGACATACCAACACTGAAGCTTTCTTT
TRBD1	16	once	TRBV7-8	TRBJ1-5	CASSLSRTGVGQPQHF	TGTGCCAGCAGCTTAAGTCGGACAGGGGTTGGTCAGCCCCAGCATTTT
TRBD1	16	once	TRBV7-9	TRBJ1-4	CASSPLMGQLNEKLFF	TGTGCCAGCAGCCCGCTGATGGGACAGCTTAATGAAAAACTGTTTTTT